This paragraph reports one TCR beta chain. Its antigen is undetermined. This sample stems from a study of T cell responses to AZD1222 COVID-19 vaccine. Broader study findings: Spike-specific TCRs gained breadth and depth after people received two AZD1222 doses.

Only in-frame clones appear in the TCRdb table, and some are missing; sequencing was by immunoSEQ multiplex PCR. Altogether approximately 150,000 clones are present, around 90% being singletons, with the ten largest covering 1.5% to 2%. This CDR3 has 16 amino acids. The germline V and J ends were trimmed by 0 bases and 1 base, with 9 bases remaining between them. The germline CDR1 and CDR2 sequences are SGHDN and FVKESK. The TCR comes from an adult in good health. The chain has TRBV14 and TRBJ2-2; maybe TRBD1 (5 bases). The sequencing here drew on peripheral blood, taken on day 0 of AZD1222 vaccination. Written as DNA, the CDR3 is TGTGCCAGCAGCCAAGAAGGGGCAGTGAACACCGGGGAGCTGTTTTTT. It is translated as CASSQEGAVNTGELFF.